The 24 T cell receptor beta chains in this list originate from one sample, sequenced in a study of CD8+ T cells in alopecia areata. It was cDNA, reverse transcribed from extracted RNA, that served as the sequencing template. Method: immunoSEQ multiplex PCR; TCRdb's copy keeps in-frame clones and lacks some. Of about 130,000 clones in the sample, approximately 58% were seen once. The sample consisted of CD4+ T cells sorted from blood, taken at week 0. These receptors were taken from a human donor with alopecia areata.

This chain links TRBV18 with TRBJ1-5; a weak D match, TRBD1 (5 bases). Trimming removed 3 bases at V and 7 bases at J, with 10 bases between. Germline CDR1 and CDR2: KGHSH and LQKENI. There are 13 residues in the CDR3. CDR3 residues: CASSPDIEQPQHF. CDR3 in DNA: TGTGCCAGCTCACCGGACATAGAGCAGCCCCAGCATTTT.

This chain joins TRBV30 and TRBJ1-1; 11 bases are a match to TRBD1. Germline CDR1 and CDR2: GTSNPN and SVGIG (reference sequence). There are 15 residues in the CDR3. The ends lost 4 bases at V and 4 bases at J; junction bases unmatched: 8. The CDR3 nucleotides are TGTGCCTGGACCACCCGGACAGGGGGCGTCACTGAAGCTTTCTTT. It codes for CAWTTRTGGVTEAFF. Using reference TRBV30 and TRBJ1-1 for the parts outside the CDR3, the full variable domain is SQTIHQWPATLVQPVGSPLSLECTVEGTSNPNLYWYRQAAGRGLQLLFYSVGIGQISSEVPQNLSASRPQDRQFILSSKKLLLSDSGFYLCAWTTRTGGVTEAFFGQGTRLTVV.

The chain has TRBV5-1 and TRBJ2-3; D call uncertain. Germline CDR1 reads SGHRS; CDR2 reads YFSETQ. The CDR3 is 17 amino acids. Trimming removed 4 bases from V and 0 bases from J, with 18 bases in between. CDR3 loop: CASSVRSGSASTDTQYF. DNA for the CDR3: TGCGCCAGCAGCGTTCGGTCCGGGTCCGCTAGCACAGATACGCAGTATTTT.

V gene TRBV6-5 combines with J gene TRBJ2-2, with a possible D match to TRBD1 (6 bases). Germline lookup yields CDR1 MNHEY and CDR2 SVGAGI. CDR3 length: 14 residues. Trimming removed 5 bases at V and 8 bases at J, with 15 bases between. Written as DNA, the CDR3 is TGTGCCAGCAGTCAAGACAGGCTTAGTGGGGAGCTGTTTTTT. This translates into CASSQDRLSGELFF.

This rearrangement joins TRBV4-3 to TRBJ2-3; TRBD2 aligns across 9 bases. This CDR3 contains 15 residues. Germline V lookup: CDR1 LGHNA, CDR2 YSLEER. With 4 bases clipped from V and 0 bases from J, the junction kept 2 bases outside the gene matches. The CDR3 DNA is TGCGCCAGCAGCCCGACTAGCGGAAGCACAGATACGCAGTATTTT. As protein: CASSPTSGSTDTQYF.

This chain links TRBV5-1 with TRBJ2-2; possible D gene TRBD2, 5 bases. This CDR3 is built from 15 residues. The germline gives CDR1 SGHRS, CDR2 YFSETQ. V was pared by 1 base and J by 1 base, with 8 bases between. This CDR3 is CASSLIGENTGELFF. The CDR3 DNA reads TGCGCCAGCAGCTTGATCGGGGAGAACACCGGGGAGCTGTTTTTT. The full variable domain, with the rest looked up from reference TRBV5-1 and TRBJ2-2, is KAGVTQTPRYLIKTRGQQVTLSCSPISGHRSVSWYQQTPGQGLQFLFEYFSETQRNKGNFPGRFSGRQFSNSRSEMNVSTLELGDSALYLCASSLIGENTGELFFGEGSRLTVL.

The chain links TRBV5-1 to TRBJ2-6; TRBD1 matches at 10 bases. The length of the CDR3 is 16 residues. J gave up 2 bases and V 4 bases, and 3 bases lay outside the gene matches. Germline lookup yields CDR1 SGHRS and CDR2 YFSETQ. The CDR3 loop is CASSTGQGTGANVLTF. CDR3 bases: TGCGCCAGCAGCACGGGACAGGGGACTGGGGCCAACGTCCTGACTTTC.

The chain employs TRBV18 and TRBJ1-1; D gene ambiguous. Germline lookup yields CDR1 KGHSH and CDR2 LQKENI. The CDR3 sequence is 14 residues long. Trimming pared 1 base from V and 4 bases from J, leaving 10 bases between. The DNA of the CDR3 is TGTGCCAGCTCACCACAGGAGGGTAGCACTGAAGCTTTCTTT. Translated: CASSPQEGSTEAFF.

This chain's CDR3 is CASSQAGTGAGNTIYF. The CDR3 nucleotides read TGCGCCAGCAGCCAGGCCGGGACAGGGGCTGGAAACACCATATATTTT. J is TRBJ1-3 and V is TRBV4-3; 10 bases match TRBD1. Germline CDR1 is LGHNA and CDR2 is YSLEER. J lost 2 bases, V lost 3 bases, and 4 bases had no gene match. The CDR3 has 16 residues.

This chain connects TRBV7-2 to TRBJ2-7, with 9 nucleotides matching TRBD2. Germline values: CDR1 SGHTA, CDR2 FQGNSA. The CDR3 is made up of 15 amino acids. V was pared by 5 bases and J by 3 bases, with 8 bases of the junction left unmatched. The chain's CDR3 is CASSKVAGEIYEQYF. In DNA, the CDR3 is TGTGCCAGCAGCAAAGTAGCGGGAGAAATCTACGAGCAGTACTTC.

The CDR3 bases are TGTGCCAGCAGCTTTTTAGCTGGAGCGGGGTACAATGAGCAGTTCTTC. Its protein product is CASSFLAGAGYNEQFF. The chain has TRBV5-4 and TRBJ2-1, with 7 bases aligning to TRBD2. V was pared by 2 bases and J by 4 bases, with 9 bases of the junction left unmatched. This CDR3 region has 16 residues. Germline CDR1 and CDR2: SGHNT and YYREEE (reference sequence).

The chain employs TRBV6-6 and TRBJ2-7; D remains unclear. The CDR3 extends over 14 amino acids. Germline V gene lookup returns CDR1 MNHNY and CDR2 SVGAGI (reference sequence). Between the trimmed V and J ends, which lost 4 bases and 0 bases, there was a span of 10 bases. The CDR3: CASSWGFTSYEQYF. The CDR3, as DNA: TGTGCCAGCAGTTGGGGTTTCACCTCCTACGAGCAGTACTTC.

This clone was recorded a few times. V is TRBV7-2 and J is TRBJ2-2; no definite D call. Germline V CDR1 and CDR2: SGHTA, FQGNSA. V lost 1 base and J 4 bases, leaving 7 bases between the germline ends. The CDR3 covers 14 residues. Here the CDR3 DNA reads TGTGCCAGCAGCTTAGACCCCCTCACCGGGGAGCTGTTTTTT. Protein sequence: CASSLDPLTGELFF.

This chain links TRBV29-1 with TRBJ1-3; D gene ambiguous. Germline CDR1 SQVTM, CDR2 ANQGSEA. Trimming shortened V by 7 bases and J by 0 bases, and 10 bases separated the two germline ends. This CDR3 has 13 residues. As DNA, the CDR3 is TGCAGCGGGGGATCTATCTCTGGAAACACCATATATTTT. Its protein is CSGGSISGNTIYF.

This CDR3 reads CASSPYYNEQFF. The CDR3 DNA reads TGCGCCAGCAGTCCTTACTACAATGAGCAGTTCTTC. V gene TRBV4-1 combines with J gene TRBJ2-1; the D is unclear. Germline CDR1 MGHRA, CDR2 YSYEKL. This CDR3 comprises 12 residues. The V gene lost 6 bases and the J gene lost 3 bases, with 6 bases spanning the gap.

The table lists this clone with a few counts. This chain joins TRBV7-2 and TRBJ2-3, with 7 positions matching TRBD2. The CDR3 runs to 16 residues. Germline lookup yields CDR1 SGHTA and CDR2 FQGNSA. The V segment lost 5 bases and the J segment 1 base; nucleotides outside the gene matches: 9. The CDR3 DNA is TGTGCCAGCAGCCCGCGACTAGCCGGTCGCACAGATACGCAGTATTTT. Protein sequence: CASSPRLAGRTDTQYF.

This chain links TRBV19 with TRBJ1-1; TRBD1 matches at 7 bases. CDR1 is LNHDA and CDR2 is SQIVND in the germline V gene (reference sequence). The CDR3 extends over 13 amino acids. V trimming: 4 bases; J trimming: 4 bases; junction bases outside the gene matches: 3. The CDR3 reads CASSTQGGTEAFF. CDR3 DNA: TGTGCCAGTAGTACTCAGGGGGGCACTGAAGCTTTCTTT.

In nucleotides, the CDR3 is TGTGCCAGCAGCCCGGACAGGGGCTCCTACGAGCAGTACTTC. It codes for CASSPDRGSYEQYF. The V and J genes are TRBV27 and TRBJ2-7; 9 bases are a match to TRBD1. The CDR3 loop spans 14 amino acids. Per germline, CDR1 MNHEY and CDR2 SMNVEV (reference sequence). V dropped 6 bases and J dropped 0; count of bases not matched to a gene: 3.

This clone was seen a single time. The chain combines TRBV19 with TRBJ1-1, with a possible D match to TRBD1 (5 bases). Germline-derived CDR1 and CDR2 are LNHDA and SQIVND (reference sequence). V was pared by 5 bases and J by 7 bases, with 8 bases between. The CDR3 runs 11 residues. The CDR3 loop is CASSDRDEAFF. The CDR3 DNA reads TGTGCCAGTAGTGACAGAGATGAAGCTTTCTTT. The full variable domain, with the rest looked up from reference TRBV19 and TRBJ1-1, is DGGITQSPKYLFRKEGQNVTLSCEQNLNHDAMYWYRQDPGQGLRLIYYSQIVNDFQKGDIAEGYSVSREKKESFPLTVTSAQKNPTAFYLCASSDRDEAFFGQGTRLTVV.

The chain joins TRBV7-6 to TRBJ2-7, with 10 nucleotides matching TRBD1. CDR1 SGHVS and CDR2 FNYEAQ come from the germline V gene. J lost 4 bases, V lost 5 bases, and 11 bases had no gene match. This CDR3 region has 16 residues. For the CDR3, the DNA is TGTGCCAGCAGCCCGCCGGGACAGGGGATGAAGTACGAGCAGTACTTC. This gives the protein CASSPPGQGMKYEQYF.

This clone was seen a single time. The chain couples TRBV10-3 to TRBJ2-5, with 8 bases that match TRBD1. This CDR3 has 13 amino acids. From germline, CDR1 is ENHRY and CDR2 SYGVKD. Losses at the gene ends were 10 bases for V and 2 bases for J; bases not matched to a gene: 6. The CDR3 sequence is CATADRDQETQYF. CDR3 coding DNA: TGTGCCACCGCGGACAGGGATCAAGAGACCCAGTACTTC.

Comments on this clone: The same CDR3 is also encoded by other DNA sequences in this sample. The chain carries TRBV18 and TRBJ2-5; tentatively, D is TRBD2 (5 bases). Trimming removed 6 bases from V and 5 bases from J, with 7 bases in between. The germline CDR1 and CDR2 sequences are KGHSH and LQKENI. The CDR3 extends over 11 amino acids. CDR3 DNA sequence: TGTGCCAGCTCCTCGGGGGAGACCCAGTACTTC. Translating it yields CASSSGETQYF.

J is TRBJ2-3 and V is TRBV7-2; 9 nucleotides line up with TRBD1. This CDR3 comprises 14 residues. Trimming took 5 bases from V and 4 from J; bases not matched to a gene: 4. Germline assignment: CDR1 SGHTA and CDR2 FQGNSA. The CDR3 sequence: CASSRDREADTQYF. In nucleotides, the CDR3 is TGTGCCAGCAGCAGGGACAGGGAGGCAGATACGCAGTATTTT.

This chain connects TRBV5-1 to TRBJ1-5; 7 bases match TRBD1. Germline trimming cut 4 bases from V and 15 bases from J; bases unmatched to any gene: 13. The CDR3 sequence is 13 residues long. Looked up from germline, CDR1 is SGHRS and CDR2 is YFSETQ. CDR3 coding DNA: TGCGCCAGCAGCCTTACCACAGGGGCCTCCAGGCATTTT. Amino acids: CASSLTTGASRHF.